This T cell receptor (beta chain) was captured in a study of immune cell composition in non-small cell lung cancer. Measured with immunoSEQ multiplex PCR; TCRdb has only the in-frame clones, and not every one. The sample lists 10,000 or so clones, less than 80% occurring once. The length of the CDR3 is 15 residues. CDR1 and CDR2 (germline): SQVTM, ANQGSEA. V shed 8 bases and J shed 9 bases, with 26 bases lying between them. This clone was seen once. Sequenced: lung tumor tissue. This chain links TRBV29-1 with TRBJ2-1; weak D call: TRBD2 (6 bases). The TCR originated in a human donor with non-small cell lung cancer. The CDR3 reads CSSTGTPGRYGEQFF. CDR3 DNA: TGCAGCTCGACCGGGACTCCAGGACGGTACGGTGAGCAGTTCTTC.